The 9 T cell receptor beta chains in this list originate from one sample, sequenced in a study of tumor and adjacent non-tumor tissue in lung cancer. This sample's RNA came from whole unsorted tissue. A modified ARM-PCR protocol with three rounds of nested PCR amplified TCRbeta. A single record per CDR3 protein comes from TCRdb applying MiXCR to the multiplex PCR reads. The sample has 200,000 to 250,000 distinct CDR3 sequences; approximately 74% are singletons. Material: lung tumor tissue. The receptor source for this set is a man aged 60 to 75 with non-small cell lung cancer.

In this sample, this clonotype turned up many times. CDR3 sequence reads: CSARDLAGNSYNEQFF. Here the CDR3 DNA reads TGCAGTGCTAGAGACCTAGCGGGCAACTCCTACAATGAGCAGTTCTTC. V usage is TRBV20-1 and J usage is TRBJ2-1; TRBD2 agrees at 8 bases. The CDR3 is 16 amino acids. V trimming: 0 bases; J trimming: 0 bases; junction bases outside the gene matches: 4. Germline V gene lookup returns CDR1 DFQATT and CDR2 SNEGSKA (reference sequence).

The chain couples TRBV14 to TRBJ1-1; the D is unclear. Per the germline V gene, CDR1 is SGHDN and CDR2 is FVKESK. Trimming shortened V by 9 bases and J by 0 bases, and 11 bases separated the two germline ends. CDR3 length equals 13 residues. The CDR3 here is CARNQSMNTEAFF. The DNA of the CDR3 is TGTGCCAGGAACCAAAGTATGAACACTGAAGCTTTCTTT.

Concerning this clonotype: One junction end does not reproduce the germline sequence, and a read error may be involved. The V and J genes are TRBV11-2 and TRBJ1-1; TRBD1 might be the D (5 bases). Germline V gene lookup returns CDR1 SGHAT and CDR2 FQNNGV. The CDR3 covers 15 residues. The CDR3 nucleotides are TGCGCCAGCAGCCATTTCCGGGGGGGGGACACTGAAGCTTTCTTT. Its translation is CASSHFRGGDTEAFF. The whole variable domain, filled in from reference TRBV11-2 and TRBJ1-1, reads EAGVAQSPRYKIIEKRQSVAFWCNPISGHATLYWYQQILGQGPKLLIQFQNNGVVDDSQLPKDRFSAERLKGVDSTLKIQPAKLEDSAVYLCASSHFRGGDTEAFFGQGTRLTVV.

This clonotype has more than one count but fewer than ten. In DNA, the CDR3 is TGCGCCAGCAGCCCCGGGACTAGACACACAGATACGCAGTATTTT. The encoded protein is CASSPGTRHTDTQYF. This chain links TRBV4-3 with TRBJ2-3; TRBD2 matches 8 bases. CDR1 and CDR2 (germline): LGHNA, YSLEER. Unmatched junction bases numbered 5, after V lost 4 bases and J lost 2 bases. The CDR3 contains 15 residues.

About this clonotype: A read error may account for a junction end that differs from germline. The rearrangement uses TRBV11-2 and TRBJ2-7, with D unresolved. Per the germline V gene, CDR1 is SGHAT and CDR2 is FQNNGV. The CDR3 loop spans 15 amino acids. The DNA of the CDR3 is TGTGCCAGCAGCTTAGATCATGGCAGGACCTATGAGCAGTACTTC. As protein: CASSLDHGRTYEQYF.

About this clonotype: Without the conserved terminal phenylalanine or tryptophan, this CDR3 likely stems from a read error. The J gene is TRBJ1-2, the V gene TRBV4-1; 7 nucleotides agree with TRBD1. The CDR3 is made up of 14 amino acids. Trimming removed 5 bases from V and 3 bases from J; junction bases left unmatched: 6. Germline-derived CDR1 and CDR2 are MGHRA and YSYEKL. CDR3 residues: CASSSRTGDYGYTL. The DNA for the CDR3 is TGCGCCAGCAGCTCGCGGACAGGAGACTATGGCTACACCTTA.

Of note for this clonotype: Given the absence of the conserved phenylalanine or tryptophan at the CDR3 end, a read error is likely. The DNA is left out, because the CDR3 cannot be placed on it with certainty; the CDR3 is given as TCRdb lists it. The CDR3 sequence is CSARTSGGYEQYL. The V call is TRBV20-1, the J call TRBJ2-7; the table's D call, TRBD2, was not checked against the DNA. The CDR3 spans 13 amino acids, including both terminal residues. CDR1 and CDR2 from the germline V gene are DFQATT and SNEGSKA (reference sequence).

This clonotype was seen once. Germline and junction disagree at one end, which may indicate a read error. The chain uses TRBV11-3 and TRBJ2-1; perhaps D is TRBD1 or TRBD2 (5 bases each). The CDR3 is 15 amino acids. Germline V gives CDR1 SGHNT, CDR2 YENEEA. CDR3 in amino acids: CASSPSNGTNNQQFF. The CDR3 DNA sequence: TGTGCCAGCAGCCCGTCTAACGGGACCAACAATCAGCAGTTCTTC.

Worth noting for this clonotype: One junction end does not reproduce the germline sequence, and a read error may be involved. The chain employs TRBV11-3 and TRBJ2-5, with 8 bases aligning to TRBD2. The CDR3 sequence is 16 residues long. Germline CDR1 is SGHNT and CDR2 is YENEEA. CDR3 sequence reads: CASSVLTGGYGETQYF. CDR3 in DNA: TGTGCGAGCAGCGTATTAACGGGGGGGTATGGAGAGACCCAGTACTTC. The variable domain in full, with the rest retrieved from reference TRBV11-3 and TRBJ2-5, is EAGVVQSPRYKIIEKKQPVAFWCNPISGHNTLYWYLQNLGQGPELLIRYENEEAVDDSQLPKDRFSAERLKGVDSTLKIQPAELGDSAVYLCASSVLTGGYGETQYFGPGTRLLVL.